The 2 T cell receptor beta chains in this list originate from one sample, sequenced in a study of identical twins. MiXCR, applied by TCRdb to the 5' RACE reads, yields one record per CDR3 protein. This sample has some 100,000 distinct CDR3 sequences, with less than 6.5% found just once. Specimen: memory T cells sorted from blood. These receptors originate from a woman in her forties or fifties in good health.

This clonotype was recorded a few times. The chain links TRBV6-1 to TRBJ1-1; possible D gene TRBD1, 5 bases. V was clipped by 4 bases and J by 8 bases, with 11 bases between them. The CDR3 spans 12 residues. Per the germline V gene, CDR1 is MNHNS and CDR2 is SASEGT. This CDR3 reads CASSGDAWEAFF. CDR3 bases: TGTGCCAGCAGTGGGGACGCCTGGGAAGCTTTCTTT.

This clonotype has only a few counts. The chain couples TRBV11-2 to TRBJ2-1; D is ambiguous. V lost 7 bases to trimming and J lost 3 bases, with 10 bases between them. CDR3 size: 13 residues. Germline CDR1 SGHAT, CDR2 FQNNGV. CDR3 bases: TGTGCCAGCACCCGCCAAGGCTACAATGAGCAGTTCTTC. Residues: CASTRQGYNEQFF.